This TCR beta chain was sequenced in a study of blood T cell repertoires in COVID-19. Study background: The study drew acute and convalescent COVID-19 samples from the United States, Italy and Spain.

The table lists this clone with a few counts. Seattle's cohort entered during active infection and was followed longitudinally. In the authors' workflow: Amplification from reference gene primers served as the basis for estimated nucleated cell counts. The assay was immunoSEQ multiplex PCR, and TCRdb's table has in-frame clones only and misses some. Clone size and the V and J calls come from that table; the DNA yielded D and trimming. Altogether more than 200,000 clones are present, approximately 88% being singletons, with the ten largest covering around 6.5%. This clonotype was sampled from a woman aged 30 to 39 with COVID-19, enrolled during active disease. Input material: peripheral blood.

The CDR3 nucleotides are TGTGCCAGCAGCTTGGAAGGGGGGGGGTCCTACAATGAGCAGTTCTTC. Translated: CASSLEGGGSYNEQFF. V and J are TRBV5-8 and TRBJ2-1, with a weak D call TRBD2 (7 bases). The CDR3 is made up of 16 amino acids. Trimming stripped 0 bases from V and 1 base from J, with 11 bases between. Germline V gene lookup returns CDR1 SGHTS and CDR2 YDEGEE.